The 23 T cell receptor beta chains below come from one sample, sequenced in a study of shared clonotypes between healthy human individuals (dated by TCRdb to about 2020). Library method: the immunoSEQ multiplex PCR assay. The source is immuneACCESS, and TCRdb retained only in-frame sequences with V and J called. Part of the clones is not carried over; for the studies checked, unresolved V genes explain less than half of this, and the remainder is unexplained. This sample is represented by more than 1 million clones; about 84% of them were singletons. The ten largest clones represent about 0.52% of the sample. Sample: memory CD4+ T cells from PBMCs. In the paper's terms, the cell subset or site label means: CD45RA-negative fraction. The receptors come from a man younger than 35 in good health. Some clones in this sample may be carry-over from other donors' samples.

The V gene is TRBV19, the J gene TRBJ1-2, with D possibly being TRBD1 (5 bases). The ends were cut back, 8 bases at V and 2 bases at J, with 15 bases in the middle. Looked up from germline, CDR1 is LNHDA and CDR2 is SQIVND (reference sequence). This CDR3 spans 14 amino acids. DNA of the CDR3: TGTGCCAGTCAAGCCGGGACGGGGAACTATGGCTACACCTTC. Encoded protein: CASQAGTGNYGYTF. The variable domain in full, completed from reference TRBV19 and TRBJ1-2, reads DGGITQSPKYLFRKEGQNVTLSCEQNLNHDAMYWYRQDPGQGLRLIYYSQIVNDFQKGDIAEGYSVSREKKESFPLTVTSAQKNPTAFYLCASQAGTGNYGYTFGSGTRLTVV.

This chain uses TRBV5-1 with TRBJ1-1; TRBD1 agrees at 7 bases. CDR3 length: 14 amino acids. Looked up from germline, CDR1 is SGHRS and CDR2 is YFSETQ. The V segment lost 4 bases and the J segment 4 bases; nucleotides outside the gene matches: 7. CDR3 sequence: CASSLIRGVTEAFF. CDR3 DNA: TGCGCCAGCAGCCTTATCAGGGGGGTCACTGAAGCTTTCTTT.

This clone has a handful of counts. Other DNA sequences from this sample encode an identical CDR3 as well. The chain uses TRBV7-9 and TRBJ1-1; a weak D match, TRBD1 (6 bases). Trimming removed 4 bases at V and 2 bases at J, with 11 bases between. The CDR3 runs 14 residues. Germline-derived CDR1 and CDR2 are SEHNR and FQNEAQ (reference sequence). The CDR3 loop is CASSSQQGNTEAFF. For the CDR3, the DNA is TGTGCCAGCAGCTCACAACAGGGAAACACTGAAGCTTTCTTT.

As regards this clone: Additional DNA sequences in this sample encode the identical CDR3. The gene calls are TRBV2 and TRBJ2-5, with D hard to call. The CDR3 length is 11 residues. Germline V gene data show CDR1 as SNHLY and CDR2 as FYNNEI. Trimming removed 3 bases at V and 4 bases at J, with 3 bases between. CDR3 amino acids: CASSEGETQYF. For the CDR3, the DNA is TGTGCCAGCAGTGAGGGAGAGACCCAGTACTTC.

The rearrangement joins TRBV6-5 to TRBJ1-3; TRBD1 matches 12 bases. The CDR3 is made up of 15 amino acids. The germline CDR1 and CDR2 sequences are MNHEY and SVGAGI. V lost 9 bases to trimming and J lost 2 bases; unmatched junction nucleotides: 5. This CDR3 reads CASSGTGGTGNTIYF. For the CDR3, the DNA is TGTGCCAGTTCCGGGACAGGGGGCACTGGAAACACCATATATTTT.

This clone has just a few counts. The V and J genes are TRBV9 and TRBJ2-2; D gene unclear. The CDR3 is 14 amino acids. Germline V CDR1 and CDR2: SGDLS, YYNGEE. Trimming left V 0 bases short and J 6 bases short, with 9 bases between. The CDR3 DNA reads as TGTGCCAGCAGCGTAGACACGGAGCCCGGGGAGCTGTTTTTT. It specifies CASSVDTEPGELFF.

This clone was picked up one time. The V call is TRBV29-1, the J call TRBJ1-1; D remains ambiguous. V was trimmed by 2 bases and J by 2 bases, leaving 9 bases between them. CDR3 length: 13 amino acids. Germline V gene sequence: CDR1 SQVTM, CDR2 ANQGSEA. CDR3 DNA: TGCAGCGTTGAATATCAGACAAACACTGAAGCTTTCTTT. As protein: CSVEYQTNTEAFF.

V is TRBV28 and J is TRBJ1-5; tentative D call: TRBD1 (6 bases). The V end lost 3 bases, the J end lost 5 bases, and 17 bases lay between the germline ends. The germline V gene has CDR1 MDHEN and CDR2 SYDVKM. The CDR3 sequence is 16 residues long. The DNA for the CDR3 is TGTGCCAGCAGTTTCCAGGGGAAGGGGTTCGATCAGCCCCAGCATTTT. It yields the protein CASSFQGKGFDQPQHF. Full variable domain (missing parts from reference TRBV28 and TRBJ1-5): DVKVTQSSRYLVKRTGEKVFLECVQDMDHENMFWYRQDPGLGLRLIYFSYDVKMKEKGDIPEGYSVSREKKERFSLILESASTNQTSMYLCASSFQGKGFDQPQHFGDGTRLSIL.

The chain links TRBV27 to TRBJ1-4, with a weak D call TRBD1 (6 bases). V was shortened by 5 bases and J by 9 bases, with 13 bases between the two germline ends. There are 13 residues in the CDR3. Per germline, CDR1 MNHEY and CDR2 SMNVEV (reference sequence). CDR3 in DNA: TGTGCCAGCAGTCTAGCCGGGGGCCAAAAACTGTTTTTT. This gives the protein CASSLAGGQKLFF.

The chain links TRBV7-2 to TRBJ2-1; 8 bases are a match to TRBD1. This CDR3 is 18 amino acids long. CDR1 SGHTA and CDR2 FQGNSA come from the germline V gene. V lost 1 base, J lost 7 bases, and 15 bases stayed unmatched. The CDR3 sequence is CASSLVGTPRDRPNEQFF. CDR3 bases: TGTGCCAGCAGCTTAGTAGGCACACCCAGGGACAGGCCGAATGAGCAGTTCTTC.

The chain combines TRBV6-5 with TRBJ2-3, with a possible D match to TRBD1 (5 bases). Germline CDR1 reads MNHEY; CDR2 reads SVGAGI. With 6 bases removed from V and 9 bases from J, the gap between germline ends came to 13 bases. The CDR3 consists of 12 residues. In DNA form, the CDR3 reads TGTGCCAGCAGCTCACAAAGGGGCACGCAGTATTTT. Translation gives CASSSQRGTQYF.

V usage is TRBV7-9 and J usage is TRBJ2-1; D call uncertain. Trimming cost V 11 bases and J 5 bases, with 19 bases left between them. CDR3 length equals 14 residues. CDR1 and CDR2 from the germline V gene are SEHNR and FQNEAQ (reference sequence). Here the CDR3 reads CACPGPPRNNEQFF. The CDR3 DNA sequence: TGTGCCTGTCCCGGGCCCCCTCGGAACAATGAGCAGTTCTTC.

The V gene is TRBV7-3, the J gene TRBJ1-6; 7 nucleotides match TRBD1. This CDR3 spans 15 amino acids. J gave up 5 bases and V 2 bases, and 3 bases lay outside the gene matches. Looked up from germline, CDR1 is SGHTA and CDR2 is FQGTGA. CDR3 protein: CASSLSGQHNSPLHF. Here the CDR3 DNA reads TGTGCCAGCAGCTTATCGGGACAGCATAATTCACCCCTCCACTTT. The full variable domain, in which reference TRBV7-3 and TRBJ1-6 provide the parts outside the CDR3, is GAGVSQTPSNKVTEKGKYVELRCDPISGHTALYWYRQSLGQGPEFLIYFQGTGAADDSGLPNDRFFAVRPEGSVSTLKIQRTERGDSAVYLCASSLSGQHNSPLHFGNGTRLTVT.

This chain uses TRBV6-5 with TRBJ1-6; D is unclear. The CDR3 length is 14 residues. Between the trimmed V and J ends, which lost 2 bases and 6 bases, there was a span of 8 bases. Per the germline V gene, CDR1 is MNHEY and CDR2 is SVGAGI. CDR3 bases: TGTGCCAGCAGTTACGGGATCCTTAATTCACCCCTCCACTTT. This gives the protein CASSYGILNSPLHF.

This clone was recorded a few times. This sample also contains other DNA sequences that code for the same CDR3. The chain carries TRBV7-9 and TRBJ1-6, with D possibly TRBD1 on 6 matching bases. The V and J ends lost 2 bases and 5 bases respectively, with 7 bases between them. The CDR3 is 14 amino acids. Germline V gene lookup returns CDR1 SEHNR and CDR2 FQNEAQ (reference sequence). The CDR3 loop is CASSLSGDNSPLHF. CDR3 bases: TGTGCCAGCAGCTTATCAGGGGATAATTCACCCCTCCACTTT.

The chain is built from TRBV7-3 and TRBJ2-7; D gene uncertain. Germline V gives CDR1 SGHTA, CDR2 FQGTGA. The ends were cut back, 4 bases at V and 4 bases at J, with 8 bases in the middle. The CDR3 runs to 12 residues. The DNA for the CDR3 is TGTGCCAGCAGCTCCGACGGTTACGAGCAGTACTTC. Its protein product is CASSSDGYEQYF.

The chain is built from TRBV4-2 and TRBJ1-1, with no clear D. V was trimmed by 0 bases and J by 3 bases, leaving 5 bases between them. The CDR3 length is 13 residues. Germline assignment: CDR1 LGHNA and CDR2 YNFKEQ. In DNA form, the CDR3 reads TGTGCCAGCAGCCAAGAGGTATACACTGAAGCTTTCTTT. Translation gives CASSQEVYTEAFF.

This chain uses TRBV6-4 with TRBJ1-5; D is perhaps TRBD1 (6 bases). The CDR3 runs 15 residues. Germline V gives CDR1 MRHNA, CDR2 SNTAGT. Trimming took 0 bases from V and 7 from J, leaving 13 bases between them. CDR3 loop: CASSDSRGAGQPQHF. The CDR3 bases are TGTGCCAGCAGTGACTCACGGGGGGCAGGACAGCCCCAGCATTTT.

The chain has TRBV10-2 and TRBJ1-5, with TRBD1 identical over 7 bases. The ends lost 8 bases at V and 5 bases at J; junction bases unmatched: 9. This CDR3 is 14 amino acids long. The germline CDR1 and CDR2 sequences are WSHSY and SAAADI. The CDR3 DNA sequence: TGCGCCAGCGGCCGCGGGACAGAGGATCAGCCCCAGCATTTT. It encodes CASGRGTEDQPQHF.

The chain links TRBV18 to TRBJ1-1; 7 bases agree with TRBD1. The germline CDR1 and CDR2 sequences are KGHSH and LQKENI. The V segment lost 2 bases and the J segment 1 base; nucleotides outside the gene matches: 4. The CDR3 runs 15 residues. The CDR3, as DNA: TGTGCCAGCTCACCAGACAGGGCAGCGAACACTGAAGCTTTCTTT. This sequence encodes CASSPDRAANTEAFF.

This clone was recorded at least ten times. The chain joins TRBV18 to TRBJ1-4, with a tentative D call TRBD1 (5 bases). Germline lookup yields CDR1 KGHSH and CDR2 LQKENI. The V end lost 5 bases, the J end lost 0 bases, and 10 bases lay between the germline ends. This CDR3 has 15 residues. The CDR3: CASSFQGPTNEKLFF. CDR3 bases: TGTGCCAGCTCATTTCAGGGACCAACTAATGAAAAACTGTTTTTT.

J is TRBJ2-1 and V is TRBV19; TRBD2 matches 8 bases. Germline V gene data show CDR1 as LNHDA and CDR2 as SQIVND (reference sequence). The junction had 9 bases not matched to a gene; V was cut back by 3 bases and J by 8 bases. The CDR3 contains 15 residues. The DNA of the CDR3 is TGTGCCAGTAGTATGGTCGGGAGGGCCACAGATGAGCAGTTCTTC. Protein product: CASSMVGRATDEQFF.

In regard to this clone: In the same sample, other DNA sequences code for this CDR3. The V gene is TRBV6-1, the J gene TRBJ1-5; D is unclear. Germline loops: CDR1 MNHNS, CDR2 SASEGT. V was clipped by 3 bases and J by 4 bases, with 7 bases between them. CDR3 length equals 13 residues. In nucleotides, the CDR3 is TGTGCCAGCAGTGAGGGCCCAAATCAGCCCCAGCATTTT. The encoded protein is CASSEGPNQPQHF.